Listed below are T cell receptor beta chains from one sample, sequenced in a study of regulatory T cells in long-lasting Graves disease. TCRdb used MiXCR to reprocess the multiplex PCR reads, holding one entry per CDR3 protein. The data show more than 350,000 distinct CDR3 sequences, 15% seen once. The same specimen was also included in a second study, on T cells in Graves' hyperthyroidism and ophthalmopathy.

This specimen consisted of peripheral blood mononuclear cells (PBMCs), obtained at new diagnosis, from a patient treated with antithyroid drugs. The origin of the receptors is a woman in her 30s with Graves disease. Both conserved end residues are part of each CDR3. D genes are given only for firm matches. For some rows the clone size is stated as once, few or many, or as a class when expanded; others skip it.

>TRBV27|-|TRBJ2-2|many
CASSLIRGVSTGELFF
TGTGCCAGCAGTTTGATCAGGGGAGTGAGCACCGGGGAGCTGTTTTTT
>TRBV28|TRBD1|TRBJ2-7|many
CASSPWTGAYEQYF
TGTGCCAGCAGTCCCTGGACAGGAGCCTACGAGCAGTACTTC
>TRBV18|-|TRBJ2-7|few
CASSRPGVDYEQYF
TGTGCCAGCTCACGGCCCGGGGTTGACTACGAGCAGTACTTC
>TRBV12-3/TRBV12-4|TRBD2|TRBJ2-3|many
CASGIPTSGNADTQYF
TGTGCCAGCGGAATACCGACTAGCGGGAACGCAGATACGCAGTATTTT
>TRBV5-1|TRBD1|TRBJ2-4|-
CASSLEDGTGGNIQYF
TGCGCCAGCAGCTTGGAGGATGGGACAGGGGGGAACATTCAGTACTTC
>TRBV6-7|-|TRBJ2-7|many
CASRDLADRVLAGPFYEQYF
TGTGCCAGCAGGGACTTGGCGGACAGGGTGCTAGCGGGGCCTTTCTACGAGCAGTACTTC
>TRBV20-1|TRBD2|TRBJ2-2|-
CSASSRTSGSVGTGELFF
TGCAGTGCTAGCTCCAGGACTAGCGGGTCGGTAGGGACCGGGGAGCTGTTTTTT
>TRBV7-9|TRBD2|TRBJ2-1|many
CASKIPGGPARNEQFF
TGTGCCAGCAAAATTCCGGGGGGACCAGCTCGCAATGAGCAGTTCTTC
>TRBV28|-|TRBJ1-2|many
CASSSKQENYGYTF
TGTGCCAGCAGTTCTAAACAGGAGAACTATGGCTACACCTTC
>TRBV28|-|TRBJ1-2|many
CASSFPAGVWGYTF
TGTGCCAGCAGTTTCCCTGCGGGGGTTTGGGGCTACACCTTC
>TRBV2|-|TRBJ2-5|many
CASRAGKGRDAGSQYF
TGTGCCAGCAGAGCCGGAAAGGGCCGGGACGCCGGTTCCCAGTACTTC
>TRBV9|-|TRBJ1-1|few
CASRPRTGMNTEAFF
TGTGCCAGCAGACCTCGCACAGGGATGAACACTGAAGCTTTCTTT
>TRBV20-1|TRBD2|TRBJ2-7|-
CSAISLGRTRLSSYEQYF
TGCAGTGCTATTAGCCTCGGGAGGACCCGACTGAGCTCCTACGAGCAGTACTTC
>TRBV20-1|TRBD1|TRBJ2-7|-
CSARGQGSEQYF
TGCAGTGCTAGGGGACAGGGCTCCGAGCAGTACTTC
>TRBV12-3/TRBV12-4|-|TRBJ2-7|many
CASSLGPPRLYEQYF
TGTGCCAGCAGTTTGGGGCCCCCCAGGTTATACGAGCAGTACTTC
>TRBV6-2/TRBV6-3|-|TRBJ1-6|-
CASSYSGLGNNSPLHF
TGTGCCAGCAGTTACTCGGGGCTGGGGAATAATTCACCCCTCCACTTT
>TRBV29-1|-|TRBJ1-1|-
CSVEPEGKDTEAFF
TGCAGCGTTGAACCCGAGGGGAAGGACACTGAAGCTTTCTTT